This T cell receptor beta chain was captured by sequencing in a study of T cell responses to AZD1222 COVID-19 vaccine. Study outcomes and limitations: The study identified only five to seven AZD1222 recipients as seropositive at baseline. At 160-218 and 743-854, vaccine-associated CD4 TCRs were dominant, and they spanned spike. It should be noted that donors were predominantly white British and more often female, and clonal diversity was possibly underestimated. Repertoire sampling was restricted to post-peak T cell response timepoints.

Assay: immunoSEQ multiplex PCR; the TCRdb copy retains only in-frame clones and omits some. The table includes just under 55,000 clones, roughly 90% detected once. About this clone: Its antigen is undetermined.

This receptor was obtained from an adult in good health. The sequences come from peripheral blood, collected on day 0 of AZD1222 vaccination.

DNA for the CDR3: TGCAGCGTTGAAGCGGTAAGCACAGATACGCAGTATTTT. Translating it yields CSVEAVSTDTQYF. The V call is TRBV29-1, the J call TRBJ2-3; no reliable D call. The CDR3 extends over 13 amino acids. In germline, CDR1 is SQVTM, CDR2 ANQGSEA. V was shortened by 1 base and J by 0 bases, with 5 bases between the two germline ends.